The 7 T cell receptor beta chains below were found in one sample sequenced in a study of T cell repertoires in cytomegalovirus infection. MiXCR, run by TCRdb on the reads, gives a single entry per CDR3 protein. The table shows 110,000 or so distinct CDR3 sequences, with over 25% occurring only once. No antigen is known for these receptors. The sequences come from CD8+ T cells from cultured PBMCs, collected from culture after CMV antigen stimulation. These receptors were obtained from a human donor in good health (CMV status not recorded). Some clones in this sample may be carry-over from other donors' samples.

The chain employs TRBV12-5 and TRBJ2-2; 7 bases line up with TRBD1. Germline V gene lookup returns CDR1 LGHNT and CDR2 FRNRAP. The CDR3 is made up of 14 amino acids. The junction had 8 bases not matched to a gene; V was cut back by 5 bases and J by 8 bases. The CDR3 loop reads CASGPTGVWGELFF. CDR3 coding DNA: TGTGCTAGTGGTCCCACAGGGGTTTGGGGGGAGCTGTTTTTT.

The genes are TRBV18 and TRBJ2-1; D is uncertain. The CDR3 is made up of 12 amino acids. Germline V gives CDR1 KGHSH, CDR2 LQKENI. V lost 3 bases and J lost 6, with 6 bases in between. CDR3 residues: CASSPVSNEQFF. The CDR3 DNA reads TGTGCCAGCTCACCGGTTTCCAATGAGCAGTTCTTC.

This clonotype was seen ten or more times. This chain connects TRBV23-1 to TRBJ1-2, with D hard to call. TRBV23-1 is given ORF status, its function remaining uncertain. The V gene lost 0 bases and the J gene lost 2 bases, with 13 bases spanning the gap. The CDR3 sequence is 16 residues long. For the CDR3, the DNA is TGCGCCAGCAGTCAATCGTTAGAGGGTGGGAACTATGGCTACACCTTC. Amino acid sequence: CASSQSLEGGNYGYTF.

The chain is built from TRBV4-1 and TRBJ2-5; 7 nucleotides align to TRBD1. CDR1 and CDR2 from the germline V gene are MGHRA and YSYEKL. With V trimmed by 3 bases and J by 1 base, 8 bases remained unmatched. There are 16 residues in the CDR3. CDR3: CASSQTYPGGQETQYF. The CDR3, as DNA: TGCGCCAGCAGCCAGACATACCCAGGGGGCCAAGAGACCCAGTACTTC.

This clonotype was counted ten times or more. The chain recombines TRBV12-3 or TRBV12-4 with TRBJ1-5; D might be TRBD1 (5 bases). The CDR3 covers 12 residues. The V and J ends lost 6 bases and 7 bases respectively, with 10 bases between them. The CDR3 protein is CASSSGGQPQHF. The CDR3 DNA reads TGTGCCAGCAGCAGTGGGGGGCAGCCCCAGCATTTT.

This clonotype was picked up many times. V is TRBV25-1 and J is TRBJ2-1, with a tentative D call TRBD2 (6 bases). This CDR3 contains 11 residues. Germline CDR1 and CDR2: MGHDK and SYGVNS. Trimming took off 6 bases at V and 8 bases at J, with 8 bases between the two ends. The CDR3: CASSWGDEQFF. Written as DNA, the CDR3 is TGTGCCAGCAGCTGGGGGGATGAGCAGTTCTTC.

The chain combines TRBV15 with TRBJ1-4, with TRBD1 matching over 7 bases. The V and J ends lost 4 bases and 8 bases, in that order; junction bases with no gene match: 10. The CDR3 length is 15 residues. CDR1 is LNHNV, CDR2 YYDKDF, per germline (reference sequence). CDR3 bases: TGTGCCACCAGCACCCAAGACAGGGAAGGAGAAAAACTGTTTTTT. The encoded protein is CATSTQDREGEKLFF.